The 13 T cell receptor beta chains given below trace back to one sample, sequenced in a study of cytomegalovirus exposure and HLA in healthy donors. Vbeta (60) and Jbeta (13) primers were used in the PCR. Produced via immunoSEQ multiplex PCR; TCRdb's table is partial and in-frame only. Among about 150,000 clones listed, 65% to 70% were seen once. Specimen: PBMCs. Receptors originate from a man aged 25-45 years in good health and CMV-seropositive.

In this sample, this clone turned up a few times. The chain combines TRBV9 with TRBJ1-4, with D possibly being TRBD1 (5 bases). CDR1 SGDLS and CDR2 YYNGEE come from the germline V gene. The V end was cut by 1 base, the J end by 8 bases, with 12 bases between. The CDR3 has 14 amino acids. In DNA, the CDR3 is TGTGCCAGCAGCGTAAGTCAGGGTGGAGAAAAACTGTTTTTT. This gives the protein CASSVSQGGEKLFF.

The gene calls are TRBV11-3 and TRBJ1-1; no reliable D call. The germline V gene encodes CDR1 SGHNT and CDR2 YENEEA. With 1 base removed from V and 4 bases from J, the gap between germline ends came to 10 bases. The CDR3 has 14 residues. CDR3 loop: CASSLGGAATEAFF. DNA of the CDR3: TGTGCCAGCAGCTTAGGAGGCGCGGCCACTGAAGCTTTCTTT.

J is TRBJ1-1 and V is TRBV19; D not resolved. Deletions cut 3 bases from V and 7 bases from J, with 6 bases between. The CDR3 contains 11 residues. The germline V gene encodes CDR1 LNHDA and CDR2 SQIVND (reference sequence). CDR3 residues: CASSITSEAFF. As DNA, the CDR3 is TGTGCCAGTAGTATTACTAGTGAAGCTTTCTTT.

In this sample, this clone turned up a few times. The V and J genes are TRBV19 and TRBJ2-7; D is perhaps TRBD1 (6 bases). Trimming took off 5 bases at V and 5 bases at J, with 22 bases between the two ends. The CDR3 length is 16 residues. Germline CDR1 LNHDA, CDR2 SQIVND (reference sequence). The CDR3 is CASSRGRTAVSDEQYF. The CDR3 nucleotides read TGTGCCAGTAGTCGGGGCAGGACAGCCGTTTCGGACGAGCAGTACTTC.

This clone was recorded only once. The chain is built from TRBV7-6 and TRBJ2-1; 8 nucleotides agree with TRBD2. The CDR3 is made up of 16 amino acids. CDR1 and CDR2 (germline): SGHVS, FNYEAQ. V dropped 5 bases and J dropped 7; count of bases not matched to a gene: 13. The CDR3 DNA is TGTGCCAGCAGCAAGGCTGGAGCGGGAGTATATAATGAGCAGTTCTTC. It is translated as CASSKAGAGVYNEQFF.

The J gene is TRBJ2-2, the V gene TRBV11-3; 8 bases fit TRBD1. V lost 5 bases to trimming and J lost 3 bases; unmatched junction nucleotides: 8. The CDR3 has 16 amino acids. Germline values: CDR1 SGHNT, CDR2 YENEEA. The CDR3 bases are TGTGCCAGCAGCCACGCACAGGGGGTAGACACCGGGGAGCTGTTTTTT. Protein product: CASSHAQGVDTGELFF.

The chain links TRBV7-9 to TRBJ1-5; D might be TRBD1 (6 bases). V was trimmed by 4 bases and J by 2 bases, leaving 12 bases between them. Germline V lookup: CDR1 SEHNR, CDR2 FQNEAQ (reference sequence). This CDR3 spans 15 amino acids. This CDR3 reads CASSSTGSGNQPQHF. The CDR3 region has the DNA TGTGCCAGCAGCTCGACAGGCTCAGGCAATCAGCCCCAGCATTTT.

The V and J genes are TRBV10-3 and TRBJ1-3; TRBD1 might be the D (6 bases). Germline loops: CDR1 ENHRY, CDR2 SYGVKD. V was shortened by 2 bases and J by 4 bases, with 12 bases between the two germline ends. The CDR3 spans 15 residues. CDR3 coding DNA: TGTGCCATCAGTGAGAGACAGGACTTAGGAAACACCATATATTTT. It codes for CAISERQDLGNTIYF.

The rearrangement joins TRBV28 to TRBJ2-3; TRBD1 matches 9 bases. CDR1 and CDR2 from the germline V gene are MDHEN and SYDVKM. V gave up 4 bases and J gave up 2 bases; unmatched junction bases: 7. The CDR3 is made up of 16 amino acids. DNA for the CDR3: TGTGCCAGCAGTTATCACCGGGACAGGGCCACAGATACGCAGTATTTT. Encoded protein: CASSYHRDRATDTQYF. The complete variable domain, with remaining parts taken from reference TRBV28 and TRBJ2-3, reads DVKVTQSSRYLVKRTGEKVFLECVQDMDHENMFWYRQDPGLGLRLIYFSYDVKMKEKGDIPEGYSVSREKKERFSLILESASTNQTSMYLCASSYHRDRATDTQYFGPGTRLTVL.

The chain couples TRBV28 to TRBJ1-2, with D unclear. The CDR3 length is 13 residues. Trimming removed 6 bases from V and 4 bases from J, with 12 bases in between. Per the germline V gene, CDR1 is MDHEN and CDR2 is SYDVKM. The CDR3 DNA follows: TGTGCCAGCAGAAGACTCCCCTTCTATGGCTACACCTTC. As protein: CASRRLPFYGYTF.

As to this clone: At one end the junction does not follow the germline gene, possibly because of a read error. The V and J genes are TRBV9 and TRBJ1-1, with D possibly TRBD1 on 5 matching bases. Germline CDR1 is SGDLS and CDR2 is YYNGEE. The CDR3 has 16 residues. Here the CDR3 reads CASSPLGWGRSPDAFF. The CDR3 coding sequence is TGTGCCAGCAGCCCCCTAGGATGGGGGAGGTCTCCTGATGCTTTCTTT.

The chain links TRBV5-4 to TRBJ2-2; 14 positions match TRBD2. Germline V gene data show CDR1 as SGHNT and CDR2 as YYREEE (reference sequence). The trim removed 4 bases at V and 5 bases at J, leaving 7 bases unmatched. The CDR3 covers 17 residues. This CDR3 reads CASSTPGLAGVTGELFF. CDR3 sequence (DNA): TGTGCCAGCAGCACCCCGGGACTAGCGGGAGTTACCGGGGAGCTGTTTTTT.

The chain employs TRBV7-6 and TRBJ2-2; the D gene is possibly TRBD1 (6 bases). The germline gives CDR1 SGHVS, CDR2 FNYEAQ. The CDR3 extends over 16 amino acids. V shed 5 bases and J shed 0 bases, with 13 bases lying between them. The CDR3: CASSLTGVANTGELFF. The DNA of the CDR3 is TGTGCCAGCAGCCTGACAGGCGTCGCGAACACCGGGGAGCTGTTTTTT.